This T cell receptor beta chain comes out of a study of T cell responses to AZD1222 COVID-19 vaccine. Profiling relied on immunoSEQ multiplex PCR, and the TCRdb table lists in-frame clones only, not all of them. Found here are over 100,000 clones, about 94% of them singletons; the top ten hold about 5%. Note on this clone: Its antigen is currently unknown.

Study-wide results and limits: White British donors predominated, females outnumbered males, and clonal diversity was possibly underestimated.

CDR3 length: 13 residues. Germline V gene sequence: CDR1 MNHEY, CDR2 SVGAGI. V lost 7 bases to trimming and J lost 9 bases; unmatched junction nucleotides: 8. Sequenced here: peripheral blood, sampled on day 0 of AZD1222 vaccination. The clonotype was recovered from an adult in good health. The chain is built from TRBV6-5 and TRBJ2-1; TRBD2 agrees at 8 bases. The DNA for the CDR3 is TGTGCCAGCACCTATAGCGGGACTGGTGAGCAGTTCTTC. This sequence encodes CASTYSGTGEQFF.